This T cell receptor beta chain originates from a study of cytomegalovirus exposure and HLA in healthy donors. 13 Jbeta primers and 60 Vbeta primers were used for the PCR. Profiling relied on immunoSEQ multiplex PCR, and the TCRdb table lists in-frame clones only, not all of them. Altogether 100,000 to 140,000 clones are present, 76% being singletons, with the ten largest covering about 2%. General observations from the study: Reported performance of the classifier showed diagnosis of cytomegalovirus status with high specificity and sensitivity. Most observed TCR sequences were rare, whereas some public TCRs were detected in many donors.

Trimming shortened V by 8 bases and J by 3 bases, and 20 bases separated the two germline ends. This CDR3 is built from 16 residues. Germline V gives CDR1 SNHLY, CDR2 FYNNEI. In regard to this clone: Antigen: not known.

Sequencing was performed on PBMCs. This chain links TRBV2 with TRBJ1-3, with no clear D. This TCR derives from a young man in good health and CMV-seronegative. DNA for the CDR3: TGTGCCAGCCTACAACCCACATTGGGCTTTGGAAACACCATATATTTT. As protein: CASLQPTLGFGNTIYF.